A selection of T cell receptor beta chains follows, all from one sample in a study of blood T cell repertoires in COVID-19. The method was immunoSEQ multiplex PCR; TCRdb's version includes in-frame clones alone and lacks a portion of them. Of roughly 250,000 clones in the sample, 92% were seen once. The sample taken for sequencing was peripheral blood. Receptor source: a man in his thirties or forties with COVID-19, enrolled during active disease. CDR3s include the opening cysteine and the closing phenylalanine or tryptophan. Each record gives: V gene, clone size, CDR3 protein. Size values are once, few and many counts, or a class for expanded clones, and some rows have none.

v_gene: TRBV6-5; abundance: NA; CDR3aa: CASTDRGGEKLFF
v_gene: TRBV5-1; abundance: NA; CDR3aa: CASSPGTAKTGELFF
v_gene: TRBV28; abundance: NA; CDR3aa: CASSISGSQNTQYF
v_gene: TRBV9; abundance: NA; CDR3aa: CASSGGQGALTGELFF
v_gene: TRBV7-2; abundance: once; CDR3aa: CASSLDGLGQTYGYTF
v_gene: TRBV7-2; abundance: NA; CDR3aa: CASSDPSGGYGYTF
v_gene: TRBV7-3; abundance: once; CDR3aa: CASSLQTGETGELFF
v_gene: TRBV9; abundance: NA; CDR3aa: CASSAGMWNTGELFF
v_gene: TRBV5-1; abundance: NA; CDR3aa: CASSTRQGALLRDTQYF
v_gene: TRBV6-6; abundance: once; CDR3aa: CASSYGGQEAMGYTF
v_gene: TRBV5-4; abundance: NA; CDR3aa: CASSSSGSEDTQYF
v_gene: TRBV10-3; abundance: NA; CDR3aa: CAISPAGSNQPQHF
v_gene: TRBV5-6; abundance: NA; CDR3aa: CASSSERGYGYTF